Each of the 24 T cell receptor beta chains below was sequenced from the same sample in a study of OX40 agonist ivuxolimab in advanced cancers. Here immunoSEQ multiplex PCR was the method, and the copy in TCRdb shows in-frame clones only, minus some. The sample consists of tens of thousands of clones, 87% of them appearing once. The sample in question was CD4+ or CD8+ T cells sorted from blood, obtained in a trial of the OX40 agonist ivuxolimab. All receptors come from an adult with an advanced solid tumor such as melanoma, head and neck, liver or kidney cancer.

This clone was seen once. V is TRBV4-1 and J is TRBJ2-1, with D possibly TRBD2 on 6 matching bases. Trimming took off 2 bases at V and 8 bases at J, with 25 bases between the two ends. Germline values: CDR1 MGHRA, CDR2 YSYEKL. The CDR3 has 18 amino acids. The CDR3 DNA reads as TGCGCCAGCAGCCAAATTTCCTTGGGACTCAAGAATTGGGATGAGCAGTTCTTC. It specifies CASSQISLGLKNWDEQFF.

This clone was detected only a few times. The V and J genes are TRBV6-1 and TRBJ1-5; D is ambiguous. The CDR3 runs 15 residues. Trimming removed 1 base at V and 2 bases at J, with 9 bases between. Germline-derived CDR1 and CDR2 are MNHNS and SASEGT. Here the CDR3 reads CASSEVGEGNQPQHF. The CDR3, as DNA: TGTGCCAGCAGTGAAGTTGGGGAGGGCAATCAGCCCCAGCATTTT.

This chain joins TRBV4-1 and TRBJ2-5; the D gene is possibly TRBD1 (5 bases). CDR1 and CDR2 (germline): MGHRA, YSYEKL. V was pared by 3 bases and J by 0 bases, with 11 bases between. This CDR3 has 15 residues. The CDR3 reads CASSQGWGNQETQYF. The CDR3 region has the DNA TGCGCCAGCAGCCAGGGTTGGGGCAACCAAGAGACCCAGTACTTC.

The CDR3 DNA follows: TGCAGTGCCAGCGCCGGGTTGACCCAGTACTTC. Translation: CSASAGLTQYF. The chain uses TRBV20-1 and TRBJ2-5; no clear D. V was cut by 6 bases and J by 7 bases, with 12 bases left in between. The CDR3 is 11 amino acids. Germline V lookup: CDR1 DFQATT, CDR2 SNEGSKA (reference sequence).

In DNA, the CDR3 is TGTGCCACCAGCACCGGGACAGGGGAGAAAAAGTACGTC. Protein product: CATSTGTGEKKYV. The chain uses TRBV15 and TRBJ2-7, with 10 bases that match TRBD1. With 4 bases clipped from V and 11 bases from J, the junction kept 8 bases outside the gene matches. This CDR3 is 13 amino acids long. The germline CDR1 and CDR2 sequences are LNHNV and YYDKDF (reference sequence).

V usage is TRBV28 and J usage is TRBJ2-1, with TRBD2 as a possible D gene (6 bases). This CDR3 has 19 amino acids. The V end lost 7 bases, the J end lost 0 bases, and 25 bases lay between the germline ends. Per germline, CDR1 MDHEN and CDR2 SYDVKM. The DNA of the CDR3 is TGTGCCAGCATTAACCAAACTGTTTCCAGGGAGGCCTCCTACAATGAGCAGTTCTTC. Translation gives CASINQTVSREASYNEQFF.

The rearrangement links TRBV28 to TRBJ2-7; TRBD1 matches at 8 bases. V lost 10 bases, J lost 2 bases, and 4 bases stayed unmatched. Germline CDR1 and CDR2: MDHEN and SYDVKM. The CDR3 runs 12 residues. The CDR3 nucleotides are TGTGCCACCAGGGGGCCCCCCTACGAGCAGTACTTC. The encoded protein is CATRGPPYEQYF.

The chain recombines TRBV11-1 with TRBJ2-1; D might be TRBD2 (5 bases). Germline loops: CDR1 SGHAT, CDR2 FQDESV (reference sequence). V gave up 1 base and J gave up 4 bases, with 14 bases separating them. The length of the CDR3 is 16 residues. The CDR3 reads CASSLGHHRDYNEQFF. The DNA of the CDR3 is TGTGCCAGCAGCTTAGGGCATCACCGGGATTACAATGAGCAGTTCTTC. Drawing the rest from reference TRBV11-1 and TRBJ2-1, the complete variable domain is EAEVAQSPRYKITEKSQAVAFWCDPISGHATLYWYRQILGQGPELLVQFQDESVVDDSQLPKDRFSAERLKGVDSTLKIQPAELGDSAMYLCASSLGHHRDYNEQFFGPGTRLTVL.

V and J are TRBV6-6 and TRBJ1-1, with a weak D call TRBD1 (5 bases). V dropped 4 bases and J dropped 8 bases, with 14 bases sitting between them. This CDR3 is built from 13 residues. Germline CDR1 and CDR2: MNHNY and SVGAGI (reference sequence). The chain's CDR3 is CASSSHSGAEAFF. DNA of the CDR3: TGTGCCAGCAGTTCCCATAGTGGGGCGGAAGCTTTCTTT.

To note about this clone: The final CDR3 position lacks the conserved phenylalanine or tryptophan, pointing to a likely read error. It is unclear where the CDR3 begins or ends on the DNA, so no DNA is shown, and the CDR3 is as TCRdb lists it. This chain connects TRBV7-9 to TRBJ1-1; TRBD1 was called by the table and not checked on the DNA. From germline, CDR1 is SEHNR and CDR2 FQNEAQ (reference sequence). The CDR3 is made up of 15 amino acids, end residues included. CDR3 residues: CASSLVAVVTGGSLL.

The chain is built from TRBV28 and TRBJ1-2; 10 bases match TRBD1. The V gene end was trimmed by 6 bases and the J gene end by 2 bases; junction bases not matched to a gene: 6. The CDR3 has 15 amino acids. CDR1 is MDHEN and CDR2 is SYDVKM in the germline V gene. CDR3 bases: TGTGCCAGCAGCCCCGGGACAGGGGCCAACTATGGCTACACCTTC. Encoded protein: CASSPGTGANYGYTF.

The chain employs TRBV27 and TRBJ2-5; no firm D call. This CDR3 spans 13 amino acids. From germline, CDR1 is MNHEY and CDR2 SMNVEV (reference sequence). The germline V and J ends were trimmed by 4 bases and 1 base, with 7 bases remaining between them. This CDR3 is CASSSWAQETQYF. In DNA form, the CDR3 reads TGTGCCAGCAGTTCGTGGGCCCAAGAGACCCAGTACTTC.

DNA of the CDR3: TGTGCCAGCAGCAATCGACCCCACTACGAGCAGTACTTC. This gives the protein CASSNRPHYEQYF. This rearrangement joins TRBV6-6 to TRBJ2-7; D is ambiguous. The ends were cut back, 6 bases at V and 3 bases at J, with 12 bases in the middle. There are 13 residues in the CDR3. Germline CDR1 is MNHNY and CDR2 is SVGAGI (reference sequence).

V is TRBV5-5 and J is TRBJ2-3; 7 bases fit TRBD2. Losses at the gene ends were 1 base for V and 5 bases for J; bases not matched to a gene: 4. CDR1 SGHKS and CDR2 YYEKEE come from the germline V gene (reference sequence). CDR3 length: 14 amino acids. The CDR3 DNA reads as TGTGCCAGCAGCTTGAGACTAGCAGTAGATACGCAGTATTTT. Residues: CASSLRLAVDTQYF.

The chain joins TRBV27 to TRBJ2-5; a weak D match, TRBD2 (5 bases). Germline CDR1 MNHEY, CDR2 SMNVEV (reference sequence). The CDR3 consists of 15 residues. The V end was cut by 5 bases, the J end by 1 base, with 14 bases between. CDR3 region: CASSRTGFVQETQYF. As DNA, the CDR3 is TGTGCCAGCAGTCGTACGGGATTTGTCCAAGAGACCCAGTACTTC.

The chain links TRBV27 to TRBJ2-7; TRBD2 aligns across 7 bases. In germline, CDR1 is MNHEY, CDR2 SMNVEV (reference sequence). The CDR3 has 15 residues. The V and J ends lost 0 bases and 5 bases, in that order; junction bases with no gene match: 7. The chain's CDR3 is CASSLSRLAVDEQYF. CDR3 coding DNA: TGTGCCAGCAGTTTATCTCGGCTAGCGGTCGACGAGCAGTACTTC.

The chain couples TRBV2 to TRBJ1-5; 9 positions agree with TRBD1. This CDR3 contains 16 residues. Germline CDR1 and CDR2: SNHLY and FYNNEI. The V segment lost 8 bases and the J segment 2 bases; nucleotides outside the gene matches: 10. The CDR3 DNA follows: TGTGCCAGCGAGACAGGGGGACTATATGGCAATCAGCCCCAGCATTTT. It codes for CASETGGLYGNQPQHF.

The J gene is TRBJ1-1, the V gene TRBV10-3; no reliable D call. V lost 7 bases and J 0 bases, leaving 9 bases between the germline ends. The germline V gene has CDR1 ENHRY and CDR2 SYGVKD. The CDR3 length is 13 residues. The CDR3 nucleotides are TGTGCCATCAATGACCGATTGAACACTGAAGCTTTCTTT. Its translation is CAINDRLNTEAFF.

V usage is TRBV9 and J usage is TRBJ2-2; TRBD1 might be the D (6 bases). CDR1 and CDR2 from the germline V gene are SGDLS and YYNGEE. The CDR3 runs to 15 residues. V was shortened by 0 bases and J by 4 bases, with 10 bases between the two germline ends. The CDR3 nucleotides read TGTGCCAGCAGCGTAGGGTCAGGGGCCACCGGGGAGCTGTTTTTT. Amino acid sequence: CASSVGSGATGELFF. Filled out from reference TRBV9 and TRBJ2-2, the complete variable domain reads DSGVTQTPKHLITATGQRVTLRCSPRSGDLSVYWYQQSLDQGLQFLIQYYNGEERAKGNILERFSAQQFPDLHSELNLSSLELGDSALYFCASSVGSGATGELFFGEGSRLTVL.

In DNA form, the CDR3 reads TGCAGCGTTGCTCTGTTCGTCGGGGACACTGAAGCTTTCTTT. Translating gives CSVALFVGDTEAFF. This chain connects TRBV29-1 to TRBJ1-1; unclear D gene. This CDR3 region has 14 residues. Germline CDR1 reads SQVTM; CDR2 reads ANQGSEA. V was clipped by 4 bases and J by 3 bases, with 15 bases between them.

Written as DNA, the CDR3 is TGCGCCAGCAGCCAAGGGGTATTGGACACTGAAGCTTTCTTT. This encodes CASSQGVLDTEAFF. The chain recombines TRBV4-1 with TRBJ1-1; D not resolved. V dropped 1 base and J dropped 3 bases, with 9 bases sitting between them. The CDR3 is 14 amino acids. The germline gives CDR1 MGHRA, CDR2 YSYEKL.

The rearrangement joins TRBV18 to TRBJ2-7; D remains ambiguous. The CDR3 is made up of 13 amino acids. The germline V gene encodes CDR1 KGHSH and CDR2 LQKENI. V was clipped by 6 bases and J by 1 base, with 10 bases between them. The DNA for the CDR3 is TGTGCCAGCTCGAATGGTGGATCCTACGAGCAGTACGTC. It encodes CASSNGGSYEQYV.

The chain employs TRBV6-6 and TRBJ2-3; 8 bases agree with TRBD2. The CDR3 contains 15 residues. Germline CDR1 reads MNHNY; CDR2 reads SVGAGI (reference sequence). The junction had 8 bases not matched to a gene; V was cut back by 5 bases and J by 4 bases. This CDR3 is CASSTREGGADTQYF. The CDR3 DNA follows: TGTGCCAGCAGTACCCGGGAGGGTGGGGCAGATACGCAGTATTTT.

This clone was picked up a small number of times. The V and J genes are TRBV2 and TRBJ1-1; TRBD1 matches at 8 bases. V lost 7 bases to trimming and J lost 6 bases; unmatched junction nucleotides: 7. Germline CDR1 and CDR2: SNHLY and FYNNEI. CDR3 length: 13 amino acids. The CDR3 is CASNAQGASEAFF. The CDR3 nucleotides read TGTGCCAGCAACGCGCAGGGGGCCTCTGAAGCTTTCTTT.